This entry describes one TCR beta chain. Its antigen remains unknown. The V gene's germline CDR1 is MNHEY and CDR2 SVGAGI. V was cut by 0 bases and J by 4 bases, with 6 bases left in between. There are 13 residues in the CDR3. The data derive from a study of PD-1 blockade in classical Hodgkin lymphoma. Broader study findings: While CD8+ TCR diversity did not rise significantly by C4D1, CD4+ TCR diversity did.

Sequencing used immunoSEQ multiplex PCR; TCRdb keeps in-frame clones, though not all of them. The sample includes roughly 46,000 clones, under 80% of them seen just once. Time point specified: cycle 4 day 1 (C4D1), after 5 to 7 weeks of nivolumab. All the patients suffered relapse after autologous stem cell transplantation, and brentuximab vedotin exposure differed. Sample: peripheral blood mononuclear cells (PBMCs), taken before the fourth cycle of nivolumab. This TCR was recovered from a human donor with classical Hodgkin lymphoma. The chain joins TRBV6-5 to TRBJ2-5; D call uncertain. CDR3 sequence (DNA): TGTGCCAGCAGTTACTCCGAGAGAGAGACCCAGTACTTC. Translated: CASSYSERETQYF.